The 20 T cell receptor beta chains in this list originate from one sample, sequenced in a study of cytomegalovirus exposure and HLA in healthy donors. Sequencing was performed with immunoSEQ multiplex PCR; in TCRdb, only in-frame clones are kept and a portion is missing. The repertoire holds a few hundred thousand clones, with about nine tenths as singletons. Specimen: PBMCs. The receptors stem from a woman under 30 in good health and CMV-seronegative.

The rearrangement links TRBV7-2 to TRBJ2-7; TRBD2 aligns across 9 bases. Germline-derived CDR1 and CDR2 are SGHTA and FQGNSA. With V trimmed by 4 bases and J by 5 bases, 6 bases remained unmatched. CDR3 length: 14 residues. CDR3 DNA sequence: TGTGCCAGCAGCTGGGGGCTAGCGGGAAACGAGCAGTACTTC. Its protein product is CASSWGLAGNEQYF.

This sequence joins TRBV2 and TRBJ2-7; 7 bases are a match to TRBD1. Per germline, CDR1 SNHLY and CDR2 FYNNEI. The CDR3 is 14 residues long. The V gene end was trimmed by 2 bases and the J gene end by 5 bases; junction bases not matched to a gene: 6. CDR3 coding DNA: TGTGCCAGCAGTGAAAGACAGGGATTAAACGAGCAGTACTTC. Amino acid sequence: CASSERQGLNEQYF.

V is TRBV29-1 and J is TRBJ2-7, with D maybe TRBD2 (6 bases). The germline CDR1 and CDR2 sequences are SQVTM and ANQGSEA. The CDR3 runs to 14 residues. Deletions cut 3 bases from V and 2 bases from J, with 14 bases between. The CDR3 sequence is CSVEGWRGTYEQYF. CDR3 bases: TGCAGCGTTGAGGGTTGGCGGGGCACCTACGAGCAGTACTTC.

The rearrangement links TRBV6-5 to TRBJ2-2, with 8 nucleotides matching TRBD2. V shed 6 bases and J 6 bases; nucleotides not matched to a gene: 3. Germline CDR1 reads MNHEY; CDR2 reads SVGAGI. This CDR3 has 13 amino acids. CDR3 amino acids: CASSPGGAGELFF. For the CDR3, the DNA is TGTGCCAGCAGCCCGGGAGGGGCCGGGGAGCTGTTTTTT.

Here the CDR3 reads CASSLLPGVNSKNIQYF. DNA of the CDR3: TGCGCCAGCAGCTTGCTTCCGGGGGTCAATTCCAAAAACATTCAGTACTTC. The V gene is TRBV5-1, the J gene TRBJ2-4; D perhaps matches TRBD2 (6 bases). This CDR3 has 17 amino acids. The germline V gene has CDR1 SGHRS and CDR2 YFSETQ. The V and J ends lost 1 base and 2 bases respectively, with 16 bases between them.

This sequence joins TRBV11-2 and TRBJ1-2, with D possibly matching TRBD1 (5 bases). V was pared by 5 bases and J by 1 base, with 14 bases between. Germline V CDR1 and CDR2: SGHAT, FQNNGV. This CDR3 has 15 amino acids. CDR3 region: CASSDRRRGNYGYTF. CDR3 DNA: TGTGCCAGCAGCGACCGCCGGAGGGGTAACTATGGCTACACCTTC. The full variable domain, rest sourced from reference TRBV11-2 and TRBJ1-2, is EAGVAQSPRYKIIEKRQSVAFWCNPISGHATLYWYQQILGQGPKLLIQFQNNGVVDDSQLPKDRFSAERLKGVDSTLKIQPAKLEDSAVYLCASSDRRRGNYGYTFGSGTRLTVV.

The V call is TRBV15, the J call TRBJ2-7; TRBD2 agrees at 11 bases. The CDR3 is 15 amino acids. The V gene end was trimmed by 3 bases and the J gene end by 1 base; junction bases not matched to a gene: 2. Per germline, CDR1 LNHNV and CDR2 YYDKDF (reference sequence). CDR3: CATSSGTSGSYEQYF. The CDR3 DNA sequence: TGTGCCACCAGCAGCGGGACTAGCGGATCCTACGAGCAGTACTTC.

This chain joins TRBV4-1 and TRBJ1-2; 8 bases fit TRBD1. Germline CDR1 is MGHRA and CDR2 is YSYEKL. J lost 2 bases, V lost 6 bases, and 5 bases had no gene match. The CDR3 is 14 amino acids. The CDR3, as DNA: TGCGCCAGCAGAGAGACAGGGGACAACTATGGCTACACCTTC. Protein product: CASRETGDNYGYTF.

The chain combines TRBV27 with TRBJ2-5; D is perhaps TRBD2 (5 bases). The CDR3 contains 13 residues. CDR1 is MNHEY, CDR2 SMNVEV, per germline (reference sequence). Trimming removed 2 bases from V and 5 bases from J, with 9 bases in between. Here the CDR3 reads CASSLGWEETQYF. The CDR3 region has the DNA TGTGCCAGCAGTTTAGGGTGGGAGGAGACCCAGTACTTC.

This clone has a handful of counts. This CDR3 reads CASSLPGQSSYEQYF. The DNA for the CDR3 is TGTGCCAGCAGTTTACCTGGACAGTCCTCCTACGAGCAGTACTTC. The gene calls are TRBV28 and TRBJ2-7; possibly TRBD1 for D (6 bases). CDR3 length: 15 amino acids. CDR1 is MDHEN, CDR2 SYDVKM, per germline. V dropped 2 bases and J dropped 0 bases, with 11 bases sitting between them.

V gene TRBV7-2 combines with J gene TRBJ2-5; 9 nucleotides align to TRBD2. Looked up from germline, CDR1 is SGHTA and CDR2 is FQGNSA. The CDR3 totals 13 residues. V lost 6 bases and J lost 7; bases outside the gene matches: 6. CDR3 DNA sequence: TGTGCCAGCAGGACCAGCGGGGGGTCGACCCAGTACTTC. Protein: CASRTSGGSTQYF. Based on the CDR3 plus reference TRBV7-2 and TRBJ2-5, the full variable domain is GAGVSQSPSNKVTEKGKDVELRCDPISGHTALYWYRQSLGQGLEFLIYFQGNSAPDKSGLPSDRFSAERTGGSVSTLTIQRTQQEDSAVYLCASRTSGGSTQYFGPGTRLLVL.

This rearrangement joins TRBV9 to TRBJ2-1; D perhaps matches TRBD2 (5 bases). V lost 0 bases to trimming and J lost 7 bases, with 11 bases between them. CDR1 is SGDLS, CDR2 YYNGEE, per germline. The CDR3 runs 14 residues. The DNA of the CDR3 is TGTGCCAGCAGCGTAGTATCTAGCACGAATGAGCAGTTCTTC. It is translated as CASSVVSSTNEQFF. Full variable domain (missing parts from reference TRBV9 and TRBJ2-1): DSGVTQTPKHLITATGQRVTLRCSPRSGDLSVYWYQQSLDQGLQFLIQYYNGEERAKGNILERFSAQQFPDLHSELNLSSLELGDSALYFCASSVVSSTNEQFFGPGTRLTVL.

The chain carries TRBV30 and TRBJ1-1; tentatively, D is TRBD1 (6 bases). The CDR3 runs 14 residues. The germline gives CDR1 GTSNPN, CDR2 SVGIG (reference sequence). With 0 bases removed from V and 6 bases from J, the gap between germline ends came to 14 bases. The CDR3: CAWSVGQGLAEAFF. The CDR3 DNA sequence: TGTGCCTGGAGTGTTGGGCAGGGGCTAGCTGAAGCTTTCTTT.

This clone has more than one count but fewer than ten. DNA for the CDR3: TGTGCCAGCAGCCAGTGGGCCCGCACTAACTATGGCTACACCTTC. Its protein product is CASSQWARTNYGYTF. This chain links TRBV7-3 with TRBJ1-2; D is ambiguous. This CDR3 contains 15 residues. The germline gives CDR1 SGHTA, CDR2 FQGTGA. V was clipped by 5 bases and J by 0 bases, with 13 bases between them.

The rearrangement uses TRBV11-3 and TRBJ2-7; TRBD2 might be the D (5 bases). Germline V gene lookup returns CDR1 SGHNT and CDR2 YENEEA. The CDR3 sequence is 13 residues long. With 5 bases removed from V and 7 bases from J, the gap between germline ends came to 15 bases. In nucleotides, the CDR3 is TGTGCCAGCAGCCTAACGACCCGGAGGGAGCAGTACTTC. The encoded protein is CASSLTTRREQYF.

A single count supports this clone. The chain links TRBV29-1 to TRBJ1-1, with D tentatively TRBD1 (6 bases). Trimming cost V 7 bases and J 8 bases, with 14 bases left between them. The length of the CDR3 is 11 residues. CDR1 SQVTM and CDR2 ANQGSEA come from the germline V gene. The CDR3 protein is CSGNQGIEAFF. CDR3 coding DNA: TGCAGCGGAAACCAGGGGATAGAAGCTTTCTTT.

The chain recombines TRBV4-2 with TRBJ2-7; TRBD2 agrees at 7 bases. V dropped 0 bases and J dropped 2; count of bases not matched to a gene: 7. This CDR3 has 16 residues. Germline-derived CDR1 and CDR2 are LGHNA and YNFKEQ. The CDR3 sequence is CASSQDTSGTTYEQYF. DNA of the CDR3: TGTGCCAGCAGCCAAGATACGAGCGGGACTACCTACGAGCAGTACTTC.

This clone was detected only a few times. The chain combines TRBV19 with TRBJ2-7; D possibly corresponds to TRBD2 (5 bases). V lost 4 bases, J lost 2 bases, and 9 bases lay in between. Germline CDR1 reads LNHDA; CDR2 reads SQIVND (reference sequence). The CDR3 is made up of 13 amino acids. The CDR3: CASSRGYPYEQYF. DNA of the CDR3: TGTGCCAGTAGTAGAGGGTATCCCTACGAGCAGTACTTC.

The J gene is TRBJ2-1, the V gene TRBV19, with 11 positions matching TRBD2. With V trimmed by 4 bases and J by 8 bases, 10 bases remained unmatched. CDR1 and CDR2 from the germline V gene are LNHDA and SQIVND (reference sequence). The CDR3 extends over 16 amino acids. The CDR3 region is CASSSWTSGHGYEQFF. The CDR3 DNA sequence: TGTGCCAGTAGTAGCTGGACTAGCGGGCATGGCTATGAGCAGTTCTTC.

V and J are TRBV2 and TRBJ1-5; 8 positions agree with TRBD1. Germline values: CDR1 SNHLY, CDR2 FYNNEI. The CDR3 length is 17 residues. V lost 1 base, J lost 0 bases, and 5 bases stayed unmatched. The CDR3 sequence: CASSEGRGPISNQPQHF. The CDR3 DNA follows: TGTGCCAGCAGTGAAGGCAGGGGGCCGATTAGCAATCAGCCCCAGCATTTT.